This TCR beta chain emerged from a study of stem cell transplantation in POMP-related autoinflammatory disease. Overall study: The study hypothesized thymoproteasome defects skew the TRB repertoire via impaired CD8+ selection. Before transplant: CD4+ naive skewing, low CD8+ proportions, reduced cytokine secretion.

This clone has only a few counts. The target antigen is unknown. PRAID featured immunodeficiency plus autoinflammation. Sequenced by immunoSEQ multiplex PCR; TCRdb stores in-frame clones only, minus some. In the table there are tens of thousands of clones, more than 75% of which are singletons. V was shortened by 3 bases and J by 0 bases, with 15 bases between the two germline ends. Germline CDR1 MGHRA, CDR2 YSYEKL. This CDR3 has 16 amino acids. Study results and limitations: Across all analyzed T-cell subsets, patients with PRAID tended toward reduced diversity and increased clonality.

The receptor's source is a human patient with POMP-related autoinflammation and immune dysregulation (PRAID). Among the T cells, some may be from the graft donor. The chain uses TRBV4-1 and TRBJ2-7; no clear D. This specimen was CD4+ T cells from PBMCs, taken after stem cell transplantation. The CDR3 loop reads CASSHVPSRSSYEQYF. DNA for the CDR3: TGCGCCAGCAGCCATGTCCCCAGTAGGAGCTCCTACGAGCAGTACTTC.